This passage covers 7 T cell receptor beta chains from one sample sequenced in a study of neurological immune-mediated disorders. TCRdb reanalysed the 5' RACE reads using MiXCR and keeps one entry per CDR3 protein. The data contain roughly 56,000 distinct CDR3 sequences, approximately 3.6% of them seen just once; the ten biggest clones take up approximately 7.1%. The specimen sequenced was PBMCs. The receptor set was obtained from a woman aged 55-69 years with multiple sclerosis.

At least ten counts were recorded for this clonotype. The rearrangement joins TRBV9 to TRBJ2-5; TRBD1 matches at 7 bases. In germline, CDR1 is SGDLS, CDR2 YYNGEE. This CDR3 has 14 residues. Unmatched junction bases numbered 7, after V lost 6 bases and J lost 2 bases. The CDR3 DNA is TGTGCCAGCAACCCGGGACAGTCACAAGAGACCCAGTACTTC. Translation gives CASNPGQSQETQYF.

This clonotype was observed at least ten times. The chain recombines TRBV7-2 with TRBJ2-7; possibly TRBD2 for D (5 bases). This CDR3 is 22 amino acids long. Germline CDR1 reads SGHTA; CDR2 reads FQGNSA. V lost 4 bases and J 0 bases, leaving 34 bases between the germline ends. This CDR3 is CASSSRRLGSLQRPTTSYEQYF. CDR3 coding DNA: TGTGCCAGCAGCTCCCGCCGCTTGGGGTCCCTACAAAGGCCGACTACCTCCTACGAGCAGTACTTC.

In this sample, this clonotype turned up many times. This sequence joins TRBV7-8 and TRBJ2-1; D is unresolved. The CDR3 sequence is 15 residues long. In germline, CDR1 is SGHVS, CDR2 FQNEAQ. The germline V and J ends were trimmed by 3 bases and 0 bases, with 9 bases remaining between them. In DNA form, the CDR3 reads TGTGCCAGCAGCTTTTTGCGCTTCTCCTACAATGAGCAGTTCTTC. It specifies CASSFLRFSYNEQFF.

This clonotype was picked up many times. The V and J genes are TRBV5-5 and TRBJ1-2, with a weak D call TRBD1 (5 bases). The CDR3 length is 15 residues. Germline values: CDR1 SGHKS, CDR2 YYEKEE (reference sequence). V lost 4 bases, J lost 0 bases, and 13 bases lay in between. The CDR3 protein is CASSGPGGSNYGYTF. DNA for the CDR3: TGTGCCAGCAGCGGGCCGGGGGGGTCTAACTATGGCTACACCTTC.

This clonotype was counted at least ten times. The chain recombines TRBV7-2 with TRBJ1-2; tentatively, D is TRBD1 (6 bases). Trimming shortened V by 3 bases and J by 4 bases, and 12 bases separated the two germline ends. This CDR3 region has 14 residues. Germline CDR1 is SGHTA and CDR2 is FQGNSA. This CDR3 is CASSFARTAYGYTF. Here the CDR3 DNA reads TGTGCCAGCAGCTTTGCACGGACAGCCTATGGCTACACCTTC.

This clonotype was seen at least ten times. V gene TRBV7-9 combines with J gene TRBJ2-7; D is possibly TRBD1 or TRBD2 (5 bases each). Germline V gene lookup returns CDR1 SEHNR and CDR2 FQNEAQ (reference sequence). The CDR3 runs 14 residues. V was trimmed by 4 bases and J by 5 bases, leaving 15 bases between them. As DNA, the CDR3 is TGTGCCAGCAGCTCCGGGACCCGGGGCCACGAGCAGTACTTC. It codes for CASSSGTRGHEQYF. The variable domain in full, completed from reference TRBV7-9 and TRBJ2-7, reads DTGVSQNPRHKITKRGQNVTFRCDPISEHNRLYWYRQTLGQGPEFLTYFQNEAQLEKSRLLSDRFSAERPKGSFSTLEIQRTEQGDSAMYLCASSSGTRGHEQYFGPGTRLTVT.

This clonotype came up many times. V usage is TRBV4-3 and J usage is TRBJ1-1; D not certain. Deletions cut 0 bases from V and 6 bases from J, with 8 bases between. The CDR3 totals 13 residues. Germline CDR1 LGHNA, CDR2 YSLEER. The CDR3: CASSQDRASEAFF. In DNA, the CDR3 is TGCGCCAGCAGCCAAGATAGGGCCTCTGAAGCTTTCTTT.